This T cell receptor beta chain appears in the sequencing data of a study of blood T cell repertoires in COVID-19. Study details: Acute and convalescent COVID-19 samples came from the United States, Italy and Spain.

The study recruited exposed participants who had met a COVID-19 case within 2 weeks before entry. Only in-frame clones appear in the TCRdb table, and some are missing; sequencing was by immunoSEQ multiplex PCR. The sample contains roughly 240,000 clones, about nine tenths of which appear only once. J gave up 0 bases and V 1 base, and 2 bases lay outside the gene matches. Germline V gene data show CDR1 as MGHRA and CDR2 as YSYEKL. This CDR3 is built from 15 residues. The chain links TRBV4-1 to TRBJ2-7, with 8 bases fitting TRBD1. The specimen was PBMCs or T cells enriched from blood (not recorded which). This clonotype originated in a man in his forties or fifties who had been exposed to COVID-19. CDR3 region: CASSQGQGYSYEQYF. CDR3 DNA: TGCGCCAGCAGCCAAGGACAGGGGTACTCCTACGAGCAGTACTTC.